One sample yielded the 30 T cell receptor beta chains listed below, sequenced in a study of post-analysis software for immune sequencing data. Study-level findings and limits: In patients, about 5 TRBV segments were more frequent than in controls, with TRBV5-6, TRBV5-1 and TRBV20-1 among them.

Carried by the TCR beta cDNA libraries were unique molecular identifiers. TCRdb redid the calling of the PCR reads with MiXCR, one entry per CDR3 protein. The sample includes about 200,000 distinct CDR3 sequences, 25% to 35% of them seen just once. Antigen specificity for these receptors is unknown. Sequenced material: blood. Every receptor here comes from a girl between 2 and 17 years old with multiple sclerosis.

The chain combines TRBV3-1 with TRBJ2-7; D remains ambiguous. Gene TRBJ2-5 matches the end of the DNA better, so the J call may be wrong. The CDR3 sequence is 14 residues long. Germline assignment: CDR1 LGHDT and CDR2 YNNKEL (reference sequence). Here the CDR3 DNA reads TGTGCCAACAGTCCAAGACACTCTTGGGGGACCCAGTACTTC. It encodes CANSPRHSWGTQYF.

This clonotype has a handful of counts. The chain is built from TRBV21-1 and TRBJ2-3. TRBV21-1 is flagged as a pseudogene. The CDR3 loop spans 12 amino acids. CDR3 protein: CASSNWADTQYF. CDR3 DNA: TGTGCCAGCAGCAATTGGGCAGATACGCAGTATTTT.

This clonotype has ten or more counts. V is TRBV28 and J is TRBJ2-7, with a tentative D call TRBD2 (6 bases). CDR3 length: 15 residues. Germline values: CDR1 MDHEN, CDR2 SYDVKM. With 5 bases removed from V and 2 bases from J, the gap between germline ends came to 16 bases. The CDR3 protein is CASSNLEGPAYEQYF. The CDR3 DNA reads TGTGCCAGCAGTAATCTGGAGGGGCCAGCCTACGAGCAGTACTTC.

This clonotype showed up just a few times. This sequence joins TRBV21-1 and TRBJ1-1. TRBV21-1 has pseudogene status. The CDR3 has 13 residues. The CDR3 reads CASSSPVNTEAFF. The CDR3 DNA reads TGTGCCAGCAGCAGCCCAGTGAACACTGAAGCTTTCTTT.

About this clonotype itself: Possible read error: a much larger clone is one base away. This chain connects TRBV5-5 to TRBJ2-1; no clear D gene. The CDR3 has 12 residues. The V gene's germline CDR1 is SGHKS and CDR2 YYEKEE (reference sequence). Here the CDR3 reads CANSFAEYEQFF. For the CDR3, the DNA is TGTGCCAACAGCTTCGCGGAGTATGAGCAGTTCTTC. Full variable domain (outside the CDR3, taken from reference TRBV5-5 and TRBJ2-1): DAGVTQSPTHLIKTRGQQVTLRCSPISGHKSVSWYQQVLGQGPQFIFQYYEKEERGRGNFPDRFSARQFPNYSSELNVNALLLGDSALYLCANSFAEYEQFFGPGTRLTVL.

Only a few counts were recorded for this clonotype. The J gene is TRBJ2-7, the V gene TRBV5-4, with TRBD1 matching 8 bases. Germline CDR1 is SGHNT and CDR2 is YYREEE (reference sequence). The V and J ends lost 4 bases and 3 bases, in that order; junction bases with no gene match: 12. The CDR3 runs to 16 residues. CDR3 DNA: TGTGCCAGCAGCCCCGGCGGGGCAGGGGGCCTCTACGAGCAGTACTTC. Translated: CASSPGGAGGLYEQYF.

V gene TRBV5-1 combines with J gene TRBJ2-2, with a tentative D call TRBD1 (6 bases). CDR3 length: 14 amino acids. From germline, CDR1 is SGHRS and CDR2 YFSETQ. Trimming took off 3 bases at V and 4 bases at J, with 10 bases between the two ends. The CDR3 here is CASSSQGSTGELFF. In nucleotides, the CDR3 is TGCGCCAGCAGCTCGCAGGGGAGCACCGGGGAGCTGTTTTTT.

The rearrangement uses TRBV28 and TRBJ1-2; 10 bases are shared with TRBD1. The CDR3 runs 13 residues. Trimming at V came to 6 bases and at J to 11 bases, leaving 9 bases not matched to a gene. CDR1 and CDR2 (germline): MDHEN, SYDVKM. The CDR3 nucleotides read TGTGCCAGCAGGCCCGGGACAGGGGAGAAGTACACCTTC. This gives the protein CASRPGTGEKYTF.

The table lists this clonotype with a few counts. The gene calls are TRBV5-1 and TRBJ2-5; D ambiguous. This CDR3 is 14 amino acids long. The V end was cut by 5 bases, the J end by 1 base, with 12 bases between. CDR1 and CDR2 (germline): SGHRS, YFSETQ. This CDR3 is CASSPIGFQETQYF. DNA for the CDR3: TGCGCCAGCAGTCCCATCGGCTTCCAAGAGACCCAGTACTTC. Using reference TRBV5-1 and TRBJ2-5 for the parts outside the CDR3, the full variable domain is KAGVTQTPRYLIKTRGQQVTLSCSPISGHRSVSWYQQTPGQGLQFLFEYFSETQRNKGNFPGRFSGRQFSNSRSEMNVSTLELGDSALYLCASSPIGFQETQYFGPGTRLLVL.

This clonotype was seen many times. The V and J genes are TRBV5-1 and TRBJ2-7, with D tentatively TRBD1 or TRBD2 (6 bases each). V lost 1 base, J lost 5 bases, and 19 bases lay in between. This CDR3 is 16 amino acids long. CDR1 and CDR2 from the germline V gene are SGHRS and YFSETQ. The CDR3 DNA sequence: TGCGCCAGCAGCTTGAGGGGGGCGCTTCGTACCGACGAGCAGTACTTC. As protein: CASSLRGALRTDEQYF. Full variable domain (remainder filled in from reference TRBV5-1 and TRBJ2-7): KAGVTQTPRYLIKTRGQQVTLSCSPISGHRSVSWYQQTPGQGLQFLFEYFSETQRNKGNFPGRFSGRQFSNSRSEMNVSTLELGDSALYLCASSLRGALRTDEQYFGPGTRLTVT.

This clonotype was seen only a few times. V is TRBV28 and J is TRBJ1-1; D gene unclear. V lost 6 bases and J lost 1, with 15 bases in between. The germline gives CDR1 MDHEN, CDR2 SYDVKM. The CDR3 consists of 15 residues. The CDR3, as DNA: TGTGCCAGCAGCCCCACCGTAAGCCGGAACACTGAAGCTTTCTTT. Protein: CASSPTVSRNTEAFF.

About this clonotype: At one of its ends the junction is not consistent with the germline gene, which may arise from a read error. The chain joins TRBV20-1 to TRBJ2-3; 8 bases agree with TRBD2. The germline CDR1 and CDR2 sequences are DFQATT and SNEGSKA (reference sequence). The CDR3 spans 17 residues. The CDR3 DNA reads TGCAGTGCTAGACGGGAGGGCCTCTTACCTAGCACTGATACGCAGTATTTT. This gives the protein CSARREGLLPSTDTQYF.

This clonotype was seen a handful of times. The chain carries TRBV19 and TRBJ2-5; either TRBD1 or TRBD2 may fit D (6 bases each). Judging by the DNA end, TRBJ2-4 fits better; the J call may be wrong. The germline CDR1 and CDR2 sequences are LNHDA and SQIVND (reference sequence). The CDR3 totals 14 residues. In nucleotides, the CDR3 is TGTGCCAGTAGCACCGGGGGCCTCAAAAACATTCAGTACTTC. Translating gives CASSTGGLKNIQYF.

Details on this clonotype: A junction boundary mismatches the germline segment, possibly from a read error. The gene calls are TRBV5-1 and TRBJ1-1; D is possibly TRBD1 (5 bases). The CDR3 extends over 13 amino acids. Germline values: CDR1 SGHRS, CDR2 YFSETQ. This CDR3 is CTSSTTANTEAFF. The CDR3 bases are TGCACCAGCAGCACGACAGCGAACACTGAAGCTTTCTTT.

Concerning this clonotype: A read error may be the cause here, since a much bigger clone is one base away. This rearrangement joins TRBV7-9 to TRBJ2-5; TRBD1 matches at 10 bases. From germline, CDR1 is SEHNR and CDR2 FQNEAQ (reference sequence). The length of the CDR3 is 15 residues. Losses at the gene ends were 5 bases for V and 4 bases for J; bases not matched to a gene: 7. CDR3: CASSRGQGKGETQYF. The CDR3 coding sequence is TGTGCCAGCAGCAGGGGACAGGGGAAGGGAGAGACCCAGTACTTC. Complete variable domain (other parts from reference TRBV7-9 and TRBJ2-5): DTGVSQNPRHKITKRGQNVTFRCDPISEHNRLYWYRQTLGQGPEFLTYFQNEAQLEKSRLLSDRFSAERPKGSFSTLEIQRTEQGDSAMYLCASSRGQGKGETQYFGPGTRLLVL.

The rearrangement joins TRBV6-6 to TRBJ2-1; D is possibly TRBD1 (6 bases). V was cut by 6 bases and J by 5 bases, with 14 bases left in between. This CDR3 has 14 amino acids. Germline CDR1 is MNHNY and CDR2 is SVGAGI (reference sequence). The CDR3 DNA reads as TGTGCCAGCAGGGGACGGACAGTTGACAATGAGCAGTTCTTC. Its translation: CASRGRTVDNEQFF.

The V gene is TRBV18, the J gene TRBJ1-6; the match to TRBD1 covers 7 bases. Germline CDR1 KGHSH, CDR2 LQKENI. The CDR3 has 16 residues. With 3 bases clipped from V and 0 bases from J, the junction kept 2 bases outside the gene matches. The chain's CDR3 is CASSPDRSSYNSPLHF. CDR3 DNA: TGTGCCAGCTCACCGGACAGGAGCTCCTATAATTCACCCCTCCACTTT.

This clonotype was found a few times. The chain uses TRBV6-1 and TRBJ1-1; D is possibly TRBD1 (5 bases). The V gene lost 8 bases and the J gene lost 5 bases, with 15 bases spanning the gap. The CDR3 length is 13 residues. The germline CDR1 and CDR2 sequences are MNHNS and SASEGT. Written as DNA, the CDR3 is TGTGCCAGCGCCCTGACAGAGGGGACTGAAGCTTTCTTT. This codes for CASALTEGTEAFF.

V is TRBV29-1 and J is TRBJ2-6; TRBD1 agrees at 8 bases. V gave up 6 bases and J gave up 2 bases; unmatched junction bases: 3. CDR3 length equals 14 residues. Germline assignment: CDR1 SQVTM and CDR2 ANQGSEA. CDR3 in amino acids: CSVTGGPGANVLTF. The CDR3 DNA reads as TGCAGCGTCACAGGGGGGCCTGGGGCCAACGTCCTGACTTTC.

This clonotype showed up many times. The chain recombines TRBV29-1 with TRBJ2-7, with 7 nucleotides matching TRBD1. The V and J ends lost 1 base and 3 bases, in that order; junction bases with no gene match: 3. The CDR3 covers 13 residues. The germline V gene has CDR1 SQVTM and CDR2 ANQGSEA. DNA for the CDR3: TGCAGCGTTGAAGGGGGACAGAACTACGAGCAGTACTTC. Translated, it gives CSVEGGQNYEQYF.

This clonotype was picked up a small number of times. The chain links TRBV7-2 to TRBJ2-1; maybe TRBD1 (5 bases). The CDR3 consists of 12 residues. The ends were cut back, 2 bases at V and 12 bases at J, with 11 bases in the middle. CDR1 is SGHTA and CDR2 is FQGNSA in the germline V gene. The CDR3 bases are TGTGCCAGCAGCTTATACATGGGGCGGCAGTTCTTC. This codes for CASSLYMGRQFF.

The chain carries TRBV5-1 and TRBJ1-2; D might be TRBD1 (6 bases). The V gene lost 5 bases and the J gene lost 2 bases, with 28 bases spanning the gap. Germline-derived CDR1 and CDR2 are SGHRS and YFSETQ. The CDR3 spans 19 residues. CDR3 in DNA: TGCGCCAGCAGACCGGCCGGGGGGAGCTCGTTGAGGGGGAACTATGGCTACACCTTC. Translation gives CASRPAGGSSLRGNYGYTF.

There are a few counts of this clonotype. The chain recombines TRBV20-1 with TRBJ2-1; D is ambiguous. Between the trimmed V and J ends, which lost 1 base and 8 bases, there was a span of 12 bases. Per germline, CDR1 DFQATT and CDR2 SNEGSKA (reference sequence). This CDR3 is 13 amino acids long. The CDR3 sequence: CSARVPITHEQFF. The CDR3 DNA is TGCAGTGCTAGAGTTCCCATCACCCATGAGCAGTTCTTC.

There are many counts of this clonotype. The rearrangement joins TRBV4-1 to TRBJ2-6, with unresolved D. V gave up 3 bases and J gave up 2 bases, with 8 bases separating them. Germline V gene lookup returns CDR1 MGHRA and CDR2 YSYEKL. The CDR3 has 15 residues. CDR3 bases: TGCGCCAGCAGCCAGCAGGAAGCTGGGGCCAACGTCCTGACTTTC. It encodes CASSQQEAGANVLTF.

The chain has TRBV7-2 and TRBJ2-3; D might be TRBD2 (6 bases). The germline V gene has CDR1 SGHTA and CDR2 FQGNSA. This CDR3 has 15 residues. V dropped 5 bases and J dropped 2 bases, with 14 bases sitting between them. Written as DNA, the CDR3 is TGTGCCAGCAGCAAGAGGGGACTTCACACAGATACGCAGTATTTT. Residues: CASSKRGLHTDTQYF. Together with reference TRBV7-2 and TRBJ2-3, the CDR3 gives the full variable domain: GAGVSQSPSNKVTEKGKDVELRCDPISGHTALYWYRQSLGQGLEFLIYFQGNSAPDKSGLPSDRFSAERTGGSVSTLTIQRTQQEDSAVYLCASSKRGLHTDTQYFGPGTRLTVL.

This clonotype was seen at least ten times. The rearrangement joins TRBV29-1 to TRBJ1-2; D possibly corresponds to TRBD1 (5 bases). CDR3 length: 13 residues. Per germline, CDR1 SQVTM and CDR2 ANQGSEA. Trimming removed 4 bases from V and 3 bases from J, with 12 bases in between. As DNA, the CDR3 is TGCAGCGTTGGTCCCAGGGCGGACTATGGCTACACCTTC. Its protein is CSVGPRADYGYTF.

The chain employs TRBV5-5 and TRBJ1-3; D remains unclear. CDR3 length: 16 amino acids. Germline assignment: CDR1 SGHKS and CDR2 YYEKEE (reference sequence). V lost 0 bases to trimming and J lost 0 bases, with 10 bases between them. The CDR3 bases are TGTGCCAGCAGCTTGGTGGCGGGAAGCTCTGGAAACACCATATATTTT. Protein: CASSLVAGSSGNTIYF.

About this clonotype itself: A much larger clone lies one base from this, so it may be a read error. The V and J genes are TRBV20-1 and TRBJ2-3, with 7 bases fitting TRBD2. Looked up from germline, CDR1 is DFQATT and CDR2 is SNEGSKA (reference sequence). The CDR3 covers 13 residues. Here the CDR3 DNA reads TGCAGTGCTAGGCGGGGGAGCACAGGTACGCAGTATTTT. Its protein product is CSARRGSTGTQYF.

The table lists this clonotype with many counts. The chain couples TRBV4-1 to TRBJ2-3; no clear D gene. V lost 3 bases, J lost 0 bases, and 25 bases lay in between. The CDR3 contains 20 residues. The germline CDR1 and CDR2 sequences are MGHRA and YSYEKL. This chain's CDR3 is CASSQGQDFRGSASTDTQYF. DNA of the CDR3: TGCGCCAGCAGCCAGGGTCAGGATTTCCGAGGATCAGCTAGCACAGATACGCAGTATTTT.

This chain joins TRBV12-3 or TRBV12-4 and TRBJ1-2; 7 bases align to TRBD1. The CDR3 length is 15 residues. V lost 6 bases to trimming and J lost 3 bases; unmatched junction nucleotides: 10. CDR3 amino acids: CASSKTGPVHYGYTF. CDR3 nucleotides: TGTGCCAGCAGCAAGACAGGGCCGGTCCACTATGGCTACACCTTC.